These T cell receptor beta chains were read from a single sample in a study of blood T cells in healthy people across ages. TCRdb reanalysed the 5' RACE reads using MiXCR and keeps one entry per CDR3 protein. Of 1.5 million to 1.8 million distinct CDR3 sequences in the sample, approximately 42% were seen once. Material: blood. All receptors come from a woman between 18 and 29 years old in good health. CDR3s leave out the opening cysteine and the closing phenylalanine or tryptophan. Clone size is shown for a subset of rows, as once, few, many or a class of expanded clone.

j_call	clone_size	v_call	cdr3_aa
TRBJ2-3	few	TRBV13	ASSSSVLTQY
TRBJ2-7	.	TRBV28	ASSIGTGAKEQY
TRBJ2-2	.	TRBV9	ASSVAAGGPLRTGELF
TRBJ1-6	once	TRBV6-5	ASSFSFRGGSYNSPLH
TRBJ2-3	few	TRBV11-2	ASSLVRVTDTQY
TRBJ2-3	.	TRBV7-2	ARSFSGADTQY
TRBJ2-1	few	TRBV7-9	ASSPLTSGVNEQF
TRBJ1-2	few	TRBV6-2/TRBV6-3	ASSYSHGGTGYGYT
TRBJ2-7	few	TRBV7-2	ASSQRAGPYEQY
TRBJ1-5	few	TRBV19	ASSIRDGQPQH
TRBJ1-6	.	TRBV6-2/TRBV6-3	ASSWTDDSPLH
TRBJ2-3	few	TRBV6-5	ASSYSALSTDTQY
TRBJ1-2	few	TRBV12-3/TRBV12-4	ASKRSGNPTSYGYT
TRBJ2-7	.	TRBV7-2	ASSPRSGGTYEQY
TRBJ2-1	.	TRBV2	ASKDSGNNEQF
TRBJ2-5	.	TRBV6-2/TRBV6-3	ASSYTGTAEETRY
TRBJ2-4	.	TRBV20-1	SARALDRDFGLAKNIQY
TRBJ2-1	.	TRBV7-9	ASSVVGYVNEQF
TRBJ2-7	.	TRBV7-6	ASSFFFGHPYEQY
TRBJ1-1	few	TRBV20-1	SADGLLNTEAF
TRBJ2-5	.	TRBV20-1	SATATGGGQETQY
TRBJ1-1	.	TRBV20-1	SAAGGTEAF
TRBJ1-5	few	TRBV12-3/TRBV12-4	ASRDRGFNQPQH
TRBJ2-2	.	TRBV4-2	ASSQGLAYTGELF
TRBJ1-1	.	TRBV10-3	AISRSSMNTEAF
TRBJ2-7	.	TRBV29-1	SVEGQGGYEQY
TRBJ2-3	.	TRBV20-1	SARGLAVRLCGTDTQY
TRBJ2-3	few	TRBV20-1	SARRDTTDTQY
TRBJ1-2	few	TRBV28	ASSLGTGGTRNYGYT
TRBJ1-2	.	TRBV5-1	ASSLESGNYGCT
TRBJ2-7	.	TRBV12-3/TRBV12-4	ASSSRTYPYEQY
TRBJ1-1	.	TRBV9	ASSGSGMGAF
TRBJ2-7	few	TRBV28	ASSSIGTSGFSYEQY
TRBJ2-7	many	TRBV10-3	AIRAGYEQY
TRBJ1-4	.	TRBV7-6	ASSAGTEIEKLF
TRBJ2-5	.	TRBV3-1	ASSPTGDIYNEQY
TRBJ2-1	once	TRBV2	ASSTGTRYDEQF
TRBJ2-5	.	TRBV11-1	ASSSSGLAGGFAMEQY
TRBJ1-2	once	TRBV7-2	ASSYRARVIGGYT
TRBJ1-2	few	TRBV12-3/TRBV12-4	ASIGDRARGYT
.	.	TRBV7-2	ASSPRTGIGYEQY
TRBJ2-2	.	TRBV5-6	ASSLNFRGELF
TRBJ2-1	.	TRBV7-2	ASSRRGTSGDNEQF
TRBJ1-2	few	TRBV20-1	SASKSGPYAGGYT
.	.	TRBV29-1	SVPAAGGFSYNEQY
TRBJ1-1	.	TRBV20-1	SARGSLGTEAF
TRBJ1-5	.	TRBV20-1	SAAPGGNQPQH
TRBJ2-5	.	TRBV28	ASSTRRTKETQY
TRBJ2-4	once	TRBV12-3/TRBV12-4	ASSPQIAKNIQY
TRBJ1-3	few	TRBV4-3	ASSRGESPSGNTIY
TRBJ2-1	.	TRBV20-1	SARSGLARSSYNEQF
TRBJ2-7	.	TRBV2	ASSEAGTRSSYEQY
TRBJ2-3	.	TRBV11-2	ASSFLKKSSTDTQY
TRBJ2-3	once	TRBV14	ASSQAGACTQY
TRBJ2-5	once	TRBV9	ASSEGLAHVQY